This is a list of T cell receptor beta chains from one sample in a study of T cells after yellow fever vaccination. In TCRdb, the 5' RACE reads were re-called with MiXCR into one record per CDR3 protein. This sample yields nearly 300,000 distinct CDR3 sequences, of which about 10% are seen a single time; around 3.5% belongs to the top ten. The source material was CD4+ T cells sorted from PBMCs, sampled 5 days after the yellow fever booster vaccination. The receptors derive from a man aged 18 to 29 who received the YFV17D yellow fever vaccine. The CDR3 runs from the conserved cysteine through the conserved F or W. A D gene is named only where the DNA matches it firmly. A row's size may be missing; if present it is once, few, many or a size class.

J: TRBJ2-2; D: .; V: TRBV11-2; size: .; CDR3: CASSLVLSSAQLFF; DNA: TGTGCCAGCAGCTTAGTTTTGAGTTCGGCGCAGCTGTTTTTT
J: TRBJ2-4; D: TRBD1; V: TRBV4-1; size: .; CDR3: CASSQGKATGVRNIQYF; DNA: TGCGCCAGCAGCCAAGGTAAAGCGACAGGGGTCAGAAACATTCAGTACTTC
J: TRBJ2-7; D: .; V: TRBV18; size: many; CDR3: CASSPQDLYEQYF; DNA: TGTGCCAGCTCACCCCAGGACCTCTACGAGCAGTACTTC
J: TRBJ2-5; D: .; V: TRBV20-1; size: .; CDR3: CSAREGETQYF; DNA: TGCAGTGCGCGTGAAGGAGAGACCCAGTACTTC
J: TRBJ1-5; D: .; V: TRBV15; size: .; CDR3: CATSLSLGREGQPQHF; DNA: TGTGCCACCAGTTTGAGCCTGGGAAGGGAGGGTCAGCCCCAGCATTTT
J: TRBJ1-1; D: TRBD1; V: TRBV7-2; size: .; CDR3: CASSQGTATEAFF; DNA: TGTGCCAGCAGCCAAGGGACAGCCACTGAAGCTTTCTTT
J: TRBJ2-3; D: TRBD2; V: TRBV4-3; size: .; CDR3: CASSKVWLAGARASTDTQYF; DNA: TGCGCCAGCAGCAAAGTATGGTTAGCGGGGGCCAGAGCTAGCACAGATACGCAGTATTTT
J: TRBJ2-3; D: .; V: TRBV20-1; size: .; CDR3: CSARLTGTTPDTQYF; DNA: TGCAGTGCCCGACTTACCGGGACAACCCCAGATACGCAGTATTTT
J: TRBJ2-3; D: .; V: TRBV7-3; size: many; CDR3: CASSLSGHTFTSTDTQYF; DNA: TGTGCCAGCAGCTTAAGTGGACATACCTTCACTAGCACAGATACGCAGTATTTT
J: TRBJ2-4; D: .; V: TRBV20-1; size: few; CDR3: CSARDAGLPMMYF; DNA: TGCAGTGCTAGAGATGCGGGACTCCCCATGATGTACTTC
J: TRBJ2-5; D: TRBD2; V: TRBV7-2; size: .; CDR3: CASSPGTSVQETQYF; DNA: TGTGCCAGCAGCCCCGGGACTAGCGTACAAGAGACCCAGTACTTC
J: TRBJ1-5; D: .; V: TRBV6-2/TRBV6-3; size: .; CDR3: CASSYRSNQPQHF; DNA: TGTGCCAGCAGTTACCGGTCCAATCAGCCCCAGCATTTT
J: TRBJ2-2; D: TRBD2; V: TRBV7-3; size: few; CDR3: CASSVTSGESTGELFF; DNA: TGTGCCAGCAGCGTGACTAGCGGGGAATCTACCGGGGAGCTGTTTTTT
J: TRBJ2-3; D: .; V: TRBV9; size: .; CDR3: CASSVVVPADTQYF; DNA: TGTGCCAGCAGCGTAGTGGTCCCCGCAGATACGCAGTATTTT
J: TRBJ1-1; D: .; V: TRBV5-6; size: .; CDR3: CASSLRPWKAFF; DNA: TGTGCCAGCAGCTTGAGACCTTGGAAAGCTTTCTTT
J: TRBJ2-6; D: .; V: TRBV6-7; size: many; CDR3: CASRPPSGANVLTF; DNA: TGTGCCAGCAGACCCCCCTCTGGGGCCAACGTCCTGACTTTC
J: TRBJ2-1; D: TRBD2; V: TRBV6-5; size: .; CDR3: CASRGASGGREQFF; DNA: TGTGCCAGCAGGGGGGCTAGCGGGGGTAGGGAGCAGTTCTTC
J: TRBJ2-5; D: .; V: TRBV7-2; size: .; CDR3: CASSLGSSKETQYF; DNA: TGTGCCAGCAGCTTAGGAAGTAGCAAAGAGACCCAGTACTTC
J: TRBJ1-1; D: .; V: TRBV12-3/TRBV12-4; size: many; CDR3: CATQTGIEAFF; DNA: TGTGCCACCCAAACAGGAATTGAAGCTTTCTTT
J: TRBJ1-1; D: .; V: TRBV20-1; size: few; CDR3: CSARSRVTGTEAFF; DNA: TGCAGTGCTAGATCTCGGGTCACAGGCACTGAAGCTTTCTTT
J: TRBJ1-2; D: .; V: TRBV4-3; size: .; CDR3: CASSLWAKGLHGYTF; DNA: TGCGCCAGCAGCCTCTGGGCGAAAGGGCTGCATGGCTACACCTTC
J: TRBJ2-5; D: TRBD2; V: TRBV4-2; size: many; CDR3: CASSQVIAGEQETQYF; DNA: TGTGCCAGCAGCCAAGTTATAGCGGGAGAACAAGAGACCCAGTACTTC
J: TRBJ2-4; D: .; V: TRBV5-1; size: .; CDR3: CASSLEISGNLQYF; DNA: TGCGCCAGCAGCTTGGAAATATCGGGGAACCTTCAGTACTTC
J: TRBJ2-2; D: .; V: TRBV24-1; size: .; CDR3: CATSEVTGELFF; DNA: TGTGCCACCAGTGAAGTTACCGGGGAGCTGTTTTTT
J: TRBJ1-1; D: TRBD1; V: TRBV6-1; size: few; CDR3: CASSAGQGWNTEAFF; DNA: TGTGCCAGCAGTGCTGGACAGGGGTGGAACACTGAAGCTTTCTTT
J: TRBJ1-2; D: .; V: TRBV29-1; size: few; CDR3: CSVESESRYGYTF; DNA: TGCAGCGTTGAATCCGAGAGTCGATATGGCTACACCTTC
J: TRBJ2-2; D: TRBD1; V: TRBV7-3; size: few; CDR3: CASSLTARGLVGELFF; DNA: TGTGCCAGCAGCTTAACGGCCAGGGGGCTAGTCGGGGAGCTGTTTTTT
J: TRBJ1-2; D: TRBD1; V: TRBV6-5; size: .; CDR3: CASSYGQGASYTF; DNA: TGTGCCAGCAGTTACGGCCAGGGGGCGAGCTACACCTTC
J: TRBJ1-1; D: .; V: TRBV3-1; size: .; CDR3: CASSSTGSYTEAFF; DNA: TGTGCCAGCAGCTCCACAGGGTCCTACACTGAAGCTTTCTTT